Each of the 14 T cell receptor beta chains below was sequenced from the same sample in a study of OX40 agonist ivuxolimab in advanced cancers. Method: immunoSEQ multiplex PCR; TCRdb's copy keeps in-frame clones and lacks some. The data hold 45,000 to 60,000 clones, with approximately 87% observed a single time. The input for sequencing was CD4+ or CD8+ T cells sorted from blood, taken in a trial of the OX40 agonist ivuxolimab. These receptors were obtained from an adult with an advanced solid tumor such as melanoma, head and neck, liver or kidney cancer.

DNA for the CDR3: TGTGCCAGTAGTATTTGGGCCCAAGAGACCCAGTACTTC. Its protein product is CASSIWAQETQYF. The chain uses TRBV19 and TRBJ2-5, with D unclear. Per the germline V gene, CDR1 is LNHDA and CDR2 is SQIVND (reference sequence). The V end was cut by 3 bases, the J end by 1 base, with 6 bases between. The CDR3 contains 13 residues.

V is TRBV5-1 and J is TRBJ2-7, with TRBD2 matching over 8 bases. V gave up 1 base and J gave up 1 base; unmatched junction bases: 7. CDR1 and CDR2 (germline): SGHRS, YFSETQ. The CDR3 loop spans 16 amino acids. The CDR3 region is CASSLRISGASYEQYF. The CDR3 coding sequence is TGCGCCAGCAGCTTGAGAATTAGCGGGGCGTCCTACGAGCAGTACTTC.

This chain uses TRBV4-3 with TRBJ2-5, with 10 bases lining up with TRBD2. The V gene's germline CDR1 is LGHNA and CDR2 YSLEER. Unmatched junction bases numbered 9, after V lost 4 bases and J lost 1 base. The length of the CDR3 is 17 residues. CDR3 region: CASSPGLAGDLQETQYF. CDR3 bases: TGCGCCAGCAGCCCCGGGCTAGCGGGAGACCTCCAAGAGACCCAGTACTTC.

This chain uses TRBV30 with TRBJ2-1; D is ambiguous. V was trimmed by 8 bases and J by 1 base, leaving 15 bases between them. The germline V gene encodes CDR1 GTSNPN and CDR2 SVGIG (reference sequence). The CDR3 contains 14 residues. This CDR3 reads CAGWAVGSYNEQFF. The CDR3 DNA reads as TGTGCCGGCTGGGCTGTGGGGTCCTACAATGAGCAGTTCTTC.

The rearrangement links TRBV7-6 to TRBJ2-1; possible D gene TRBD1, 6 bases. There are 14 residues in the CDR3. Germline loops: CDR1 SGHVS, CDR2 FNYEAQ. Trimming removed 3 bases from V and 4 bases from J, with 10 bases in between. The CDR3 region is CASSFKDSYNEQFF. CDR3 DNA sequence: TGTGCCAGCAGCTTCAAGGACAGTTACAATGAGCAGTTCTTC.

In the case of this clone: Relative to the germline gene, one junction end is altered; a read error may explain this. V is TRBV6-1 and J is TRBJ2-7; D is perhaps TRBD2 (6 bases). Looked up from germline, CDR1 is MNHNS and CDR2 is SASEGT. This CDR3 is 13 amino acids long. CDR3 sequence reads: CASSEVSRSGRFF. The CDR3 coding sequence is TGTGCCAGCAGTGAAGTAAGTCGGAGTGGGAGGTTCTTC.

V and J are TRBV7-3 and TRBJ1-2; 7 nucleotides agree with TRBD1. The length of the CDR3 is 16 residues. CDR1 is SGHTA, CDR2 FQGTGA, per germline. V gave up 0 bases and J gave up 8 bases; unmatched junction bases: 12. This chain's CDR3 is CASSLTARGGRGGYTF. In nucleotides, the CDR3 is TGTGCCAGCAGCTTAACAGCCAGGGGGGGCAGAGGCGGCTACACCTTC.

V and J are TRBV9 and TRBJ1-2; D perhaps matches TRBD1 (5 bases). Per the germline V gene, CDR1 is SGDLS and CDR2 is YYNGEE. V was clipped by 0 bases and J by 6 bases, with 12 bases between them. CDR3 size: 14 residues. The CDR3 region has the DNA TGTGCCAGCAGCGTAGAAAAGGGGTGGAATGGCTACACCTTC. It codes for CASSVEKGWNGYTF. The whole variable domain, filled in from reference TRBV9 and TRBJ1-2, reads DSGVTQTPKHLITATGQRVTLRCSPRSGDLSVYWYQQSLDQGLQFLIQYYNGEERAKGNILERFSAQQFPDLHSELNLSSLELGDSALYFCASSVEKGWNGYTFGSGTRLTVV.

A few counts support this clone. J is TRBJ1-6 and V is TRBV27; 9 nucleotides line up with TRBD1. J was trimmed by 10 bases and V by 5 bases; bases with no gene match: 3. This CDR3 is built from 13 residues. Germline V gene data show CDR1 as MNHEY and CDR2 as SMNVEV (reference sequence). CDR3 protein: CASSAGTGSPLHF. CDR3 DNA sequence: TGTGCCAGCAGTGCCGGGACAGGGTCACCCCTCCACTTT.

The gene calls are TRBV5-4 and TRBJ2-5; TRBD2 aligns across 11 bases. Germline CDR1 SGHNT, CDR2 YYREEE (reference sequence). The ends lost 4 bases at V and 5 bases at J; junction bases unmatched: 13. This CDR3 is 17 amino acids long. This chain's CDR3 is CASSPASTSGRSETQYF. The CDR3 DNA follows: TGTGCCAGCAGCCCGGCGAGCACTAGCGGGAGAAGCGAGACCCAGTACTTC.

The rearrangement links TRBV9 to TRBJ2-7; 8 bases match TRBD1. Germline lookup yields CDR1 SGDLS and CDR2 YYNGEE. This CDR3 has 14 residues. V gave up 7 bases and J gave up 5 bases; unmatched junction bases: 11. This CDR3 reads CASSPGTGYNEQYF. In nucleotides, the CDR3 is TGTGCCAGCTCGCCCGGGACAGGATATAACGAGCAGTACTTC.

This chain links TRBV7-6 with TRBJ1-1; D not resolved. Germline V gives CDR1 SGHVS, CDR2 FNYEAQ. Trimming cost V 1 base and J 10 bases, with 16 bases left between them. The CDR3 is 14 amino acids. The CDR3 loop is CASSLGLGFVGAFF. DNA for the CDR3: TGTGCCAGCAGCTTAGGTCTAGGTTTTGTAGGAGCTTTCTTT.

This clone was detected once. V is TRBV6-5 and J is TRBJ1-2; no clear D gene. V lost 3 bases and J 8 bases, leaving 13 bases between the germline ends. The CDR3 has 13 amino acids. Germline V gene lookup returns CDR1 MNHEY and CDR2 SVGAGI. The CDR3 region is CASSYGLMEGYTF. The CDR3 coding sequence is TGTGCCAGCAGTTATGGCCTGATGGAAGGCTACACCTTC.

V is TRBV4-3 and J is TRBJ2-5; 7 nucleotides match TRBD1. The CDR3 consists of 15 residues. Looked up from germline, CDR1 is LGHNA and CDR2 is YSLEER. V shed 4 bases, J shed 2 bases, and the junction held 7 bases outside the gene matches. As DNA, the CDR3 is TGCGCCAGCAGCCCCATATACAGGGGTCAAGAGACCCAGTACTTC. Its translation is CASSPIYRGQETQYF.